The 4 T cell receptor beta chains below all came from one sample that was sequenced in a study of Ad26.COV2.S vaccination and SARS-CoV-2 variants (dated by TCRdb to about 2021). The method behind the library was the immunoSEQ multiplex PCR assay. Here the immuneACCESS table is served through TCRdb, limited to in-frame sequences with V and J called. Missing clones are a known gap in these copies; in checked studies unresolved V genes cover under half, and the rest lacks a known reason. For this sample there are around 250,000 clones; around 88% appear just once. The ten largest clonotypes hold just under 3% of the sample. This specimen's treatment or condition label, interpreted: roughly 18 received Ad26.COV2.S at low or high dose, single or two shots; 5 received placebo; per-sample allocation not given. Repertoires of vaccine and placebo recipients were sequenced from samples collected on day 63 after the first injection.

Sample: peripheral blood, taken in a trial of Ad26.COV2.S vaccine versus placebo. These receptor sequences come from a person between 18 and 65 years old who received the Ad26.COV2.S COVID-19 vaccine or a placebo.

This clone appeared once. The V and J genes are TRBV18 and TRBJ2-1, with 8 bases that match TRBD1. This CDR3 comprises 15 residues. Per the germline V gene, CDR1 is KGHSH and CDR2 is LQKENI. V shed 4 bases and J 7 bases; nucleotides not matched to a gene: 9. The CDR3 spells CASSLRQGIRNEQFF. CDR3 sequence (DNA): TGTGCCAGCTCACTCAGACAGGGGATTAGAAATGAGCAGTTCTTC.

This clone was picked up a small number of times. J is TRBJ2-3 and V is TRBV3-1 (or the pseudogene TRBV3-2); 9 nucleotides line up with TRBD1. CDR1 is LGHDT, CDR2 YNNKEL, per germline (reference sequence). After removal of 1 base from V and 3 bases from J, the junction contained 5 bases not matched to a gene. The CDR3 runs 16 residues. The CDR3, as DNA: TGTGCCAGCAGCCAAGGGGACAGGGAGTTTACAGATACGCAGTATTTT. Protein product: CASSQGDREFTDTQYF.

This chain connects TRBV5-6 to TRBJ2-5; D remains unclear. Trimming left V 0 bases short and J 1 base short, with 4 bases between. Germline values: CDR1 SGHDT, CDR2 YYEEEE. The CDR3 length is 13 residues. CDR3 sequence: CASSLASQETQYF. The CDR3 nucleotides read TGTGCCAGCAGCTTGGCTAGCCAAGAGACCCAGTACTTC.

This clone was seen only once. V is TRBV5-4 and J is TRBJ1-5; possibly TRBD1 for D (5 bases). Germline V lookup: CDR1 SGHNT, CDR2 YYREEE (reference sequence). Trimming removed 2 bases at V and 4 bases at J, with 10 bases between. The CDR3 has 14 residues. The CDR3 nucleotides are TGTGCCAGCAGCTTAAAGGGGAGTAATCAGCCCCAGCATTTT. It specifies CASSLKGSNQPQHF.